The 7 T cell receptor beta chains presented below share a single source sample, sequenced in a study of blood T cells in healthy people across ages. The authors ran a second PCR of about 6 to 11 cycles using a sample-barcoded 5' primer and a J-beta primer mix. One entry per CDR3 protein, called by TCRdb with MiXCR from the 5' RACE reads. The sample shows approximately 1,000,000 distinct CDR3 sequences, more than 35% of them seen only once. Sequencing input: blood. The receptors were gathered from a woman aged 55-75 years in good health.

The chain recombines TRBV20-1 with TRBJ2-1; 7 bases align to TRBD2. Trimming cost V 4 bases and J 8 bases; bases outside gene matches: 14. Germline V gene sequence: CDR1 DFQATT, CDR2 SNEGSKA (reference sequence). CDR3 length equals 15 residues. Here the CDR3 reads CSAILEGRAFDEQFF. The CDR3 DNA reads as TGCAGTGCTATTCTGGAAGGGAGGGCCTTCGATGAGCAGTTCTTC.

The chain is built from TRBV11-1 and TRBJ1-2; D is possibly TRBD1 (5 bases). The CDR3 has 13 residues. CDR1 is SGHAT and CDR2 is FQDESV in the germline V gene (reference sequence). V lost 1 base and J lost 8, with 11 bases in between. CDR3 nucleotide sequence: TGTGCCAGCAGCTTAGAGGGGCTCCAGGGCTACACCTTC. Its protein product is CASSLEGLQGYTF.

The chain joins TRBV12-3 or TRBV12-4 to TRBJ2-7; possibly TRBD2 for D (5 bases). With 3 bases removed from V and 7 bases from J, the gap between germline ends came to 16 bases. This CDR3 is 14 amino acids long. DNA for the CDR3: TGTGCCAGCAGTTTGAGAGCGGCCCAGTCGGAGCAGTACTTC. Translation: CASSLRAAQSEQYF.

This clonotype turned up a few times. CDR3 in amino acids: CAGRGSIYEQYF. The CDR3 DNA is TGTGCCGGTCGTGGTAGCATATACGAGCAGTACTTC. The rearrangement uses TRBV30 and TRBJ2-7, with unresolved D. The CDR3 has 12 amino acids. V lost 8 bases and J lost 4, with 15 bases in between. CDR1 is GTSNPN, CDR2 SVGIG, per germline (reference sequence).

Details on this clonotype: Lacking the conserved final phenylalanine or tryptophan, this CDR3 likely reflects a read error. V is TRBV5-1 and J is TRBJ2-3; 11 bases are shared with TRBD2. V lost 1 base to trimming and J lost 4 bases; unmatched junction nucleotides: 5. The CDR3 spans 16 residues. CDR1 and CDR2 (germline): SGHRS, YFSETQ. The CDR3 protein is CASSLTSGRKSDTQYY. As DNA, the CDR3 is TGCGCCAGCAGCTTGACTAGCGGGAGAAAATCAGATACGCAGTATTAT.

This clonotype has just a few counts. V gene TRBV15 combines with J gene TRBJ2-4; 8 nucleotides match TRBD2. Looked up from germline, CDR1 is LNHNV and CDR2 is YYDKDF (reference sequence). The V gene end was trimmed by 3 bases and the J gene end by 0 bases; junction bases not matched to a gene: 4. The CDR3 loop spans 16 amino acids. The CDR3 loop is CATSRQRELAKNIQYF. For the CDR3, the DNA is TGTGCCACCAGCAGGCAGCGGGAGCTAGCCAAAAACATTCAGTACTTC. Complete variable domain (other parts from reference TRBV15 and TRBJ2-4): DAMVIQNPRYQVTQFGKPVTLSCSQTLNHNVMYWYQQKSSQAPKLLFHYYDKDFNNEADTPDNFQSRRPNTSFCFLDIRSPGLGDTAMYLCATSRQRELAKNIQYFGAGTRLSVL.

The chain recombines TRBV13 with TRBJ2-3; 9 bases match TRBD1. This CDR3 spans 15 amino acids. The germline V gene encodes CDR1 PRHDT and CDR2 FYEKMQ (reference sequence). J was trimmed by 4 bases and V by 3 bases; bases with no gene match: 5. The CDR3 sequence: CASSFDRGDADTQYF. CDR3 coding DNA: TGTGCCAGCAGCTTTGACAGGGGGGATGCAGATACGCAGTATTTT.